This T cell receptor beta chain was captured by sequencing in a study of shared clonotypes between healthy human individuals. The study, taken as a whole, reports: The generation probabilities recorded for non-shared clonotypes fell below those of clonotypes shared by all four donors.

Concerning this clone: Its antigen is not identified.

Naive-designated CD8 cells lacked CD45RO, were positively enriched for CCR7, and omitted terminally differentiated effector memory CD45RA+ cells. The donors were adults (healthy and HIV-negative) with no recent acute infections or vaccinations. Germline CDR1 and CDR2: MNHEY and SMNVEV (reference sequence). This CDR3 has 14 amino acids. Trimming at V came to 2 bases and at J to 7 bases, leaving 7 bases not matched to a gene. The deep-level immunoSEQ assay was used. Each replicate PCR on the sorted subsets used roughly 190 ng DNA (roughly 32,000 T cell genomes). TCRdb's copy holds only in-frame clones and misses some; the assay was immunoSEQ multiplex PCR. The table has under 2,000,000 clones, roughly 95% seen once.

The chain couples TRBV27 to TRBJ1-1; 7 bases match TRBD1. This TCR was recovered from a man aged 18 to 35 in good health. Sequenced: naive CD8+ T cells sorted from blood. CDR3 residues: CASSLIDRAHEAFF. The CDR3 DNA reads TGTGCCAGCAGTTTAATCGACAGGGCGCATGAAGCTTTCTTT.